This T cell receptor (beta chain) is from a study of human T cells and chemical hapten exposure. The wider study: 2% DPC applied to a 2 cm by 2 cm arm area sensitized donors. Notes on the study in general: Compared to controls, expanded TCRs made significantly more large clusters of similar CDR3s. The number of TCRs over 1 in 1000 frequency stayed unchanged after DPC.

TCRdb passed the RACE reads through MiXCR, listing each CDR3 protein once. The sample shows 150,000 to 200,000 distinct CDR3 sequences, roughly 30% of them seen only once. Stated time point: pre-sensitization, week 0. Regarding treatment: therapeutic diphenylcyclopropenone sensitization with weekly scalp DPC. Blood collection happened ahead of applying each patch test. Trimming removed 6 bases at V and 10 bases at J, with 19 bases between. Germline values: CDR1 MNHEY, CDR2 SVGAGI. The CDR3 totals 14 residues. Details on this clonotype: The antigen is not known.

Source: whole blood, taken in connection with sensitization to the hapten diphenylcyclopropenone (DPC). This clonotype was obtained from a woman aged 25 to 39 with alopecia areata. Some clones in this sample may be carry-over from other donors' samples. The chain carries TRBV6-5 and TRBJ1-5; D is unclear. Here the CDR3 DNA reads TGTGCCAGCAGACCCACCGCCACGGGAGGACCCCAGCATTTT. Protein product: CASRPTATGGPQHF.